This TCR beta chain is from a study of blood T cell repertoires in COVID-19. The overall study: Collection of acute and convalescent COVID-19 samples took place in the United States, Italy and Spain. PBMCs, B-cell-depleted T cells, or T cells were the source of the cDNA or gDNA that made up the material.

Authors' methods: Counts of nucleated cells, estimated from reference gene primer amplification, were obtained. Sequencing used immunoSEQ multiplex PCR; TCRdb keeps in-frame clones, though not all of them. D and trimming were read from the DNA, whereas the V and J calls and clone size are those reported in that table. The data hold roughly 78,000 clones, with roughly nine tenths observed a single time. Germline V gives CDR1 KGHDR, CDR2 SFDVKD. The CDR3 consists of 16 residues. The junction had 2 bases not matched to a gene; V was cut back by 3 bases and J by 0 bases. The rearrangement uses TRBV24-1 and TRBJ2-1; TRBD2 matches at 9 bases. This clonotype originated in a woman in her sixties or seventies with acute or convalescent COVID-19. The sample comprised peripheral blood. Here the CDR3 DNA reads TGTGCCACCAGTGATACTAGCGGGTCCTCCTACAATGAGCAGTTCTTC. Residues: CATSDTSGSSYNEQFF.